The clone carrying this T cell receptor beta chain was counted once. The data originate from a study of blood T cell repertoires in COVID-19. Study in general: Acute and convalescent COVID-19 samples came from the United States, Italy and Spain.

The CDR3 extends over 14 amino acids. The J segment lost 0 bases and the V segment lost 5 bases, leaving 4 bases of the junction unmatched. Looked up from germline, CDR1 is PRHDT and CDR2 is FYEKMQ (reference sequence). Per the study methods: Amplification of reference gene primers provided the estimated nucleated cell counts. Produced via immunoSEQ multiplex PCR; TCRdb's table is partial and in-frame only. D and trimming come from the DNA, and the V and J calls and clone size come from that table. Of 45,000 to 55,000 clones listed, about four fifths are singletons. Sequences were obtained from peripheral blood. The chain links TRBV13 to TRBJ2-7, with 7 bases identical to TRBD1. The receptor was derived from a man aged 50-60 years with active COVID-19. The CDR3 sequence: CASSGDRSSYEQYF. In DNA, the CDR3 is TGTGCCAGCAGCGGGGACAGAAGCTCCTACGAGCAGTACTTC. Using reference TRBV13 and TRBJ2-7 for the parts outside the CDR3, the full variable domain is AAGVIQSPRHLIKEKRETATLKCYPIPRHDTVYWYQQGPGQDPQFLISFYEKMQSDKGSIPDRFSAQQFSDYHSELNMSSLELGDSALYFCASSGDRSSYEQYFGPGTRLTVT.